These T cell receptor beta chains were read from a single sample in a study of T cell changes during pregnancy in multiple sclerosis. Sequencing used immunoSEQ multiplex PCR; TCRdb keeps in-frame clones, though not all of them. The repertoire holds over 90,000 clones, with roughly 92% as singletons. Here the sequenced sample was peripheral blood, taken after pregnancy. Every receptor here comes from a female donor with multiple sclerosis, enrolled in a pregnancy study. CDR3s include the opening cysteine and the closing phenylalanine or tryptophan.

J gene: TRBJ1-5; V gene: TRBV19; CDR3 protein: CASKGGLHQHF
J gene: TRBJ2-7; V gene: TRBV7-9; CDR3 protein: CASSLQGGSYEQYF
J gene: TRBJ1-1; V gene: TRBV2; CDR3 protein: CASSMGRNTEAFF
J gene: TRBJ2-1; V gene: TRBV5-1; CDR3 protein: CASSLYRDDEQFF
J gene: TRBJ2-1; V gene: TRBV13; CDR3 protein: CASSWRRNEQFF
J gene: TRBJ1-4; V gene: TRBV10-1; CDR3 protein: CASSGGPPSNEKLFF
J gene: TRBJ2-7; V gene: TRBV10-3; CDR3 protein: CAISDREGYEQYF
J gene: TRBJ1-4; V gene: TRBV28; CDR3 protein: CASSPTDRVREKLFF
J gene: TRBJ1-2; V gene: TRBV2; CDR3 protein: CASSSTGVGYGYTF
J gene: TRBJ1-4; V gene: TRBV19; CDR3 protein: CASSPGEKLFF
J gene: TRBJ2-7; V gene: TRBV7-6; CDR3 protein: CASSGISYEQYF
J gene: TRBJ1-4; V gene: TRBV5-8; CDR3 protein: CASSLGGSGMAPNEKLFF
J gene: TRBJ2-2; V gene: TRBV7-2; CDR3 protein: CASTTGASGIHRELFF
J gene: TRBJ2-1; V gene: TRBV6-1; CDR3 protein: CASSKTGDPYNEQFF
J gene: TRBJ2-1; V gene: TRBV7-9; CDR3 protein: CASSDGYLTSSYNEQFF
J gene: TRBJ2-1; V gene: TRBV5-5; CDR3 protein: CASSPVAGLGINEQFF
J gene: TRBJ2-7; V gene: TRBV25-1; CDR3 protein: CASSATGKYEQYF
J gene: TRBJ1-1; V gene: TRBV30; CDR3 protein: CAWRMTGEAFF
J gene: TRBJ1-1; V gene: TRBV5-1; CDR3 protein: CASSLELNTEAFF
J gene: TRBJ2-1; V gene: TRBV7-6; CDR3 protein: CASLNMPNEQFF
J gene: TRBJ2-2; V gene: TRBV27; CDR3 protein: CASSPRGRQRDYPGELFF
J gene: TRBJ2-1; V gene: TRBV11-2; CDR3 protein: CASSSRSPTSGSYNEQFF
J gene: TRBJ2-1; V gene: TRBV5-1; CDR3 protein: CASSFSGMRGGDEQFF
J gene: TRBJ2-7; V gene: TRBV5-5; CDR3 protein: CASSLNSIYEQYF
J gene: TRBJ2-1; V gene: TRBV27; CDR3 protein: CASSLGSSYNEQFF
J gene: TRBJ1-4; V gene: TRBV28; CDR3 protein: CASNLGSAGEKLFF
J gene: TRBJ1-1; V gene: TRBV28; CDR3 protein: CAVQGVGTEAFF
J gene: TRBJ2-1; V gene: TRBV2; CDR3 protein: CASSGGLAIDEQFF
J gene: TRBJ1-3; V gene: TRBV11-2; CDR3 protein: CASINTKGQPGNTIYF
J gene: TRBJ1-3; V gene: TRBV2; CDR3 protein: CASRDRGRSGNTIYF
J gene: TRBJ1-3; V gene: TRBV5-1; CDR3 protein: CASSRTETLSGNTIYF
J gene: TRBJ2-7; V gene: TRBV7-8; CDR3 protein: CASSPRASGSYEQYF
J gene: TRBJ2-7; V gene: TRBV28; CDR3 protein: CASSRTIGTDSYEQYF
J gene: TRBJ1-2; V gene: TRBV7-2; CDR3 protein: CASSLVTGGAGGYTF
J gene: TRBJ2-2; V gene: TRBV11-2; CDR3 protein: CASSLDLTGELFF
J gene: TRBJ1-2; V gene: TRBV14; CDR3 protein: CASSQGGYYGYTF
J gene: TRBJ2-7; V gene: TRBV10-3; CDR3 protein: CAIGTGQGEQYF
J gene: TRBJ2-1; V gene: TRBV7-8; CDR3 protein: CASSLGLDNEQFF
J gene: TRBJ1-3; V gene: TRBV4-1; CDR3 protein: CASSRDRVSGNTIYF
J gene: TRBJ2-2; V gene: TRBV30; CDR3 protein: CAWSVTGGVGELFF